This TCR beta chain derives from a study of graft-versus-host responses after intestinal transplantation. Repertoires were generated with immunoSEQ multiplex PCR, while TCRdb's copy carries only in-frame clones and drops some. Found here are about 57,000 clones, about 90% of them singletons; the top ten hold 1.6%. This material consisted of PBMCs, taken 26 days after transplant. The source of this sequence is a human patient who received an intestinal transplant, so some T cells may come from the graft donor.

This CDR3 is CAWGLGTGELFF. Here the CDR3 DNA reads TGTGCCTGGGGGCTGGGCACCGGGGAGCTGTTTTTT. The rearrangement joins TRBV30 to TRBJ2-2; D is unclear. CDR3 size: 12 residues. Trimming left V 5 bases short and J 4 bases short, with 8 bases between. Germline loops: CDR1 GTSNPN, CDR2 SVGIG (reference sequence).